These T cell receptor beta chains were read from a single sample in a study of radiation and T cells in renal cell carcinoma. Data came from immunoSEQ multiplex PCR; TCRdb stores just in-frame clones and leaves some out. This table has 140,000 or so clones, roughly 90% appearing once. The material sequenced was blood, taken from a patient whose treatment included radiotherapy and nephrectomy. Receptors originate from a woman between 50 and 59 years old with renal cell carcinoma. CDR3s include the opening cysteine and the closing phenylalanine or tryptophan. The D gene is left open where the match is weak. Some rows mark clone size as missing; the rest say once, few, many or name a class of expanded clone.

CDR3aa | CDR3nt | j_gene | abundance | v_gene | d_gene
CASSLALTGGHEQFF | TGCGCCAGCAGCTTGGCTTTAACGGGCGGCCATGAGCAGTTCTTC | TRBJ2-1 | . | TRBV5-1 | .
CASSEAGGQHLIRTEQFF | TGTGCCAGCAGTGAAGCGGGGGGGCAACACCTCATCCGAACTGAGCAGTTCTTC | TRBJ2-1 | . | TRBV6-1 | .
CASSLAGSYEQYF | TGTGCCAGCAGCTTGGCCGGCAGCTACGAGCAGTACTTC | TRBJ2-7 | . | TRBV5-4 | .
CASRHQVAGSGANVLTF | TGTGCCAGCAGACACCAGGTGGCGGGGTCGGGGGCCAACGTCCTGACTTTC | TRBJ2-6 | . | TRBV7-9 | .
CAWSGETGGSTDTQYF | TGTGCCTGGAGTGGGGAAACGGGAGGAAGCACAGATACGCAGTATTTT | TRBJ2-3 | . | TRBV30 | TRBD2
CASGLADFTGELFF | TGTGCTAGTGGTTTGGCGGACTTCACCGGGGAGCTGTTTTTT | TRBJ2-2 | . | TRBV12-5 | .
CASSELLTVGDGYTF | TGTGCCAGCAGTGAACTATTGACTGTCGGGGATGGCTACACCTTC | TRBJ1-2 | . | TRBV25-1 | .
CASSEAVRGQPTYEQYF | TGTGCCAGCAGTGAAGCTGTCAGAGGACAGCCTACTTACGAGCAGTACTTC | TRBJ2-7 | . | TRBV6-1 | .
CASSLQALHEQYF | TGTGCCAGCTCGCTACAAGCCCTCCACGAGCAGTACTTC | TRBJ2-7 | . | TRBV18 | .
CASSPGLAIGYNEQFF | TGTGCCAGCAGCCCAGGACTAGCCATAGGTTACAATGAGCAGTTCTTC | TRBJ2-1 | once | TRBV14 | TRBD2
CASSHGTMNTEAFF | TGTGCCAGCAGCCATGGGACGATGAACACTGAAGCTTTCTTT | TRBJ1-1 | . | TRBV11-2 | .
CASSQTRNTEAFF | TGTGCCAGCAGCCAGACAAGAAACACTGAAGCTTTCTTT | TRBJ1-1 | . | TRBV7-8 | .
CASSLGTSRNIQYF | TGCGCCAGCAGCTTGGGGACTAGCAGAAACATTCAGTACTTC | TRBJ2-4 | . | TRBV5-1 | TRBD2
CASSLSGGPAYEQYF | TGTGCCAGCAGCTTGTCAGGCGGGCCGGCCTACGAGCAGTACTTC | TRBJ2-7 | . | TRBV11-3 | .
CASSSGGVTDTQYF | TGTGCCAGCAGCTCTGGGGGAGTTACAGATACGCAGTATTTT | TRBJ2-3 | . | TRBV5-5 | .
CASSWGRPNTGELFF | TGTGCCAGCTCATGGGGGAGACCGAACACCGGGGAGCTGTTTTTT | TRBJ2-2 | . | TRBV18 | .
CASSAQTGPYEQYF | TGTGCCAGCAGCGCCCAGACAGGTCCCTACGAGCAGTACTTC | TRBJ2-7 | . | TRBV7-2 | .
CAWSYSSNEKLFF | TGTGCCTGGAGTTACAGCTCTAATGAAAAACTGTTTTTT | TRBJ1-4 | . | TRBV30 | .
CASSQGVRVNYNEQFF | TGTGCCAGCAGCCAAGGGGTTAGGGTGAACTACAATGAGCAGTTCTTC | TRBJ2-1 | . | TRBV14 | .
CASSNSISGYTF | TGTGCCAGCAGCAACAGTATATCTGGCTACACCTTC | TRBJ1-2 | . | TRBV6-5 | .
CASSVEGTSGTYEQYF | TGTGCCAGCAGCGTCGAGGGGACTAGCGGGACCTACGAGCAGTACTTC | TRBJ2-7 | . | TRBV7-3 | TRBD2
CASIAGLAGKYTQYF | TGTGCCAGCATTGCGGGACTAGCGGGGAAGTATACGCAGTATTTT | TRBJ2-3 | . | TRBV2 | TRBD2
CASSEQPQETQYF | TGCGCCAGCTCCGAACAGCCCCAAGAGACCCAGTACTTC | TRBJ2-5 | . | TRBV5-1 | .
CSVEVQIANYGYTF | TGCAGCGTTGAAGTACAGATTGCTAACTATGGCTACACCTTC | TRBJ1-2 | . | TRBV29-1 | .
CASSYGGGATDTQYF | TGTGCCAGCAGTTACGGGGGGGGAGCGACAGATACGCAGTATTTT | TRBJ2-3 | once | TRBV6-5 | TRBD2